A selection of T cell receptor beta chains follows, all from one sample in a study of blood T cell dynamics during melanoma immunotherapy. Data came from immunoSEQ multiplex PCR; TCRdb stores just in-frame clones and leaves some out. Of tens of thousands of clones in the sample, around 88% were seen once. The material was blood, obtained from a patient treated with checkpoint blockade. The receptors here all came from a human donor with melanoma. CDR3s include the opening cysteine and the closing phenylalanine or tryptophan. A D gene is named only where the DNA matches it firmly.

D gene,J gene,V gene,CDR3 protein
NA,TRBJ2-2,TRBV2,CATRGGGIDTGELFF
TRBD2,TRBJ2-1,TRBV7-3,CASSPSGRALGEQFF
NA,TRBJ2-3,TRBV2,CASLYGWTDTQYF
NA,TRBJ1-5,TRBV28,CASSLSYQPQHF
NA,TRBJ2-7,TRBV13,CASSLGRGGGYEQYF
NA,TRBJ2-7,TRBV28,CASTSPGAQPPYEQYF
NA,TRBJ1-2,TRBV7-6,CASSSGTIYGYTF
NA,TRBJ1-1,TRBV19,CASSIVKGTEAFF
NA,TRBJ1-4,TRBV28,CASSLLGRGNEKLFF
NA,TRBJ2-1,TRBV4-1,CASSLLIGGGSHNEQFF
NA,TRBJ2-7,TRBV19,CASSIRPGIYEQYF
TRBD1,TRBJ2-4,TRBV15,CATSRQQGMGIQYF
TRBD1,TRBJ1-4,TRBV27,CASRRAGGNQKLFF
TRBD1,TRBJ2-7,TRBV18,CASSPGTGGDEQYF